This TCR beta chain was documented in a study of beta chain features in type 1 diabetes. The study's findings and limits: Type 1 diabetes patients had moderately but significantly shorter TCRB CDR3s in all four CD4+ subsets.

As regards this clone: Antigen unknown.

Expressed TCRB transcripts were sequenced because the entire RNA isolate underwent reverse transcription. Produced via immunoSEQ multiplex PCR; TCRdb's table is partial and in-frame only. Of more than 100,000 clones listed, approximately 30% were seen once; the top ten hold about 0.57%. Based on CD45RO/CCR7/CD25/CD127/CD95/CD27, CD4+ regulatory, stem cell-like memory, naive and central memory cells were sorted. The germline V gene encodes CDR1 MDHEN and CDR2 SYDVKM. The CDR3 totals 16 residues. Trimming removed 4 bases from V and 2 bases from J, with 17 bases in between. The rearrangement uses TRBV28 and TRBJ1-1, with a possible D match to TRBD1 (5 bases). The sequence derives from a woman aged 18-29 years with type 1 diabetes. The sample comprised central memory CD4+ T cells from blood. The CDR3 region is CASSSTRQPSNTEAFF. The CDR3 bases are TGTGCCAGCAGTTCTACCCGACAGCCAAGTAACACTGAAGCTTTCTTT.